This T cell receptor beta chain was profiled in a study of cytomegalovirus exposure and HLA in healthy donors. Healthy bone marrow donors made up the cohort. 60 Vbeta and 13 Jbeta primers were used in PCR. Generated by immunoSEQ multiplex PCR, the TCRdb table keeps only in-frame clones and is missing some. The sample consists of 100,000 to 150,000 clones, under 85% of them appearing once. This clone was found a few times. Germline V lookup: CDR1 MGHRA, CDR2 YSYEKL. The CDR3 has 16 amino acids. V was pared by 0 bases and J by 0 bases, with 6 bases between. The sequence was collected from a woman aged 45-60 years in good health and CMV-seropositive. The chain is built from TRBV4-1 and TRBJ2-6, with D unclear. The sequenced sample was PBMCs. The CDR3 DNA reads as TGCGCCAGCAGCCAAGAAACAGCCTCTGGGGCCAACGTCCTGACTTTC. Amino acids: CASSQETASGANVLTF.